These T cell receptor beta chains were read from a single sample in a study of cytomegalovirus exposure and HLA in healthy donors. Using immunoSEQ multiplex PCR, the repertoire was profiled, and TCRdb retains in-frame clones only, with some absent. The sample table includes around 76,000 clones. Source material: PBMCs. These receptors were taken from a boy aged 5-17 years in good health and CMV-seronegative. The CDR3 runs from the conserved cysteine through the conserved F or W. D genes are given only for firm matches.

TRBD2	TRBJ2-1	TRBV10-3	CAISPGLAGVGEQFF	TGTGCCATCAGTCCGGGACTAGCGGGGGTTGGTGAGCAGTTCTTC
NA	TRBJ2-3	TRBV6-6	CASSYSAGPTDTQYF	TGTGCCAGCAGTTACTCCGCGGGACCCACAGATACGCAGTATTTT
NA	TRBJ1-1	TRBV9	CASSRGGTEAFF	TGTGCCAGCAGCAGAGGTGGCACTGAAGCTTTCTTT
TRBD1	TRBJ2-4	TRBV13	CASSPTGGRVGNIQYF	TGTGCCAGCAGCCCCACAGGGGGCCGAGTAGGCAACATTCAGTACTTC
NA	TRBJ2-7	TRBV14	CASSQGAGPYEQYF	TGTGCCAGCAGCCAAGGTGCAGGTCCCTACGAGCAGTACTTC
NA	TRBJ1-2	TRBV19	CASGVRALDTF	TGTGCCAGCGGGGTACGGGCCCTGGACACCTTC
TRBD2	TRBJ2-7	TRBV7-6	CASSLAASGDSYEQYF	TGTGCCAGCAGCTTAGCGGCTAGCGGGGACTCCTACGAGCAGTACTTC
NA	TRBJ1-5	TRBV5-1	CASSLESFSNQPQHF	TGCGCCAGCAGCTTGGAATCTTTTAGCAATCAGCCCCAGCATTTT
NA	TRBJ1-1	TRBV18	CASSPEDRGFRNTEAFF	TGTGCCAGCTCACCGGAGGACAGAGGTTTTCGGAACACTGAAGCTTTCTTT
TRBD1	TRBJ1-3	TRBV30	CAGQGNPGNTIYF	TGTGCCGGACAGGGTAACCCTGGAAACACCATATATTTT
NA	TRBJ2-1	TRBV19	CASSIDSFSSYNEQFF	TGTGCCAGTAGTATCGACTCATTTAGCTCCTACAATGAGCAGTTCTTC
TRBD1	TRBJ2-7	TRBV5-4	CASSLAVTGAAYEQYF	TGTGCCAGCAGCTTGGCCGTAACAGGGGCGGCCTACGAGCAGTACTTC
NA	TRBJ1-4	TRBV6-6	CASSDTGTRAEKLFF	TGTGCCAGCAGTGACACAGGTACCCGGGCTGAAAAACTGTTTTTT
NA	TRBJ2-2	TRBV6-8	CASSITGKNTGELFF	TGTGCCAGCAGCATTACAGGGAAAAACACCGGGGAGCTGTTTTTT
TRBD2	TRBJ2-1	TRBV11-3	CASSLGTSSYNEQFF	TGTGCCAGCAGCTTAGGGACTAGCTCCTACAATGAGCAGTTCTTC
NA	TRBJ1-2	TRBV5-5	CASSFDSYGYTF	TGTGCCAGCAGCTTCGACAGCTATGGCTACACCTTC
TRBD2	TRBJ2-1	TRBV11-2	CASSLRGSGNDAPFF	TGTGCCAGCAGCTTGAGGGGTAGCGGGAACGACGCCCCGTTCTTC
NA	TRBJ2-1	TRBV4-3	CASSQRGGNEQFF	TGCGCCAGCAGCCAAAGAGGAGGGAATGAGCAGTTCTTC
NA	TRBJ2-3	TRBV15	CATSPGKTRGTDTQYF	TGTGCCACCAGTCCGGGAAAAACGCGGGGCACAGATACGCAGTATTTT
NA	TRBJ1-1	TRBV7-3	CASFRRNTEAFF	TGTGCCAGCTTCCGGAGGAACACTGAAGCTTTCTTT
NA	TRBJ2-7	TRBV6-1	CASSEVTDSSYEQYF	TGTGCCAGCAGTGAAGTTACGGACAGCTCCTACGAGCAGTACTTC
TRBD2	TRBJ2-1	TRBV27	CASSLSAGGKLFF	TGTGCCAGCAGTTTATCTGCGGGGGGGAAGCTGTTCTTC
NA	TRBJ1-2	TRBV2	CATQTVTTYGYTF	TGTGCCACCCAGACAGTTACTACCTATGGCTACACCTTC
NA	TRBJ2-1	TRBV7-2	CASSLGREPSSYNEQFF	TGTGCCAGCAGCTTAGGACGGGAGCCTAGCTCCTACAATGAGCAGTTCTTC
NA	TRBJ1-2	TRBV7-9	CASSRTGYGYTF	TGTGCCAGCAGCCGAACAGGCTATGGCTACACCTTC
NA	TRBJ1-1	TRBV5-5	CASSLGAGGTEAFF	TGTGCCAGCAGCTTGGGTGCAGGTGGCACTGAAGCTTTCTTT
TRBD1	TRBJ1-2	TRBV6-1	CASSERGTENYGYTF	TGTGCCAGCAGTGAAAGGGGGACAGAAAACTATGGCTACACCTTC
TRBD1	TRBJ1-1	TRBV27	CASSEDRDTEAFF	TGTGCCAGCAGTGAAGACAGGGACACTGAAGCTTTCTTT
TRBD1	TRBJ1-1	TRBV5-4	CASSPGGTVNTEAFF	TGTGCCAGCAGCCCCGGCGGGACAGTGAACACTGAAGCTTTCTTT
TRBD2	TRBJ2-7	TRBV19	CASSINGGSSTYEQYF	TGTGCCAGTAGTATAAATGGCGGGAGCTCGACCTACGAGCAGTACTTC
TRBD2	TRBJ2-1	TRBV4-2	CASSQAGGADNEQFF	TGTGCCAGCAGCCAGGCGGGGGGTGCGGACAATGAGCAGTTCTTC
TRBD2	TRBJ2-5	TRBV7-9	CASSPGTSGGETQYF	TGTGCCAGCAGCCCCGGCACTAGCGGGGGGGAGACCCAGTACTTC
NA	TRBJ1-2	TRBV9	CASSEGTLTNYGYTF	TGTGCCAGCAGCGAAGGGACACTGACTAACTATGGCTACACCTTC
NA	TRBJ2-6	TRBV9	CASSRRGGAGANVLTF	TGTGCCAGCAGTCGTAGAGGAGGGGCCGGGGCCAACGTCCTGACTTTC
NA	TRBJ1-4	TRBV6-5	CASSYSPPGANEKLFF	TGTGCCAGCAGTTACTCCCCGCCCGGGGCTAATGAAAAACTGTTTTTT
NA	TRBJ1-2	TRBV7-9	CASNSGVAGYTF	TGTGCCAGCAACTCCGGGGTGGCCGGCTACACCTTC
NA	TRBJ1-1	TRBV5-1	CASSLDGQLNTEDFF	TGCGCCAGCAGCTTGGACGGACAACTGAACACTGAAGATTTCTTT
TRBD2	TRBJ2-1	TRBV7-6	CASSLKREHVEQFF	TGTGCCAGCAGCTTAAAGCGGGAGCATGTTGAGCAGTTCTTC
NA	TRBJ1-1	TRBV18	CASSPIGGQVETEAFF	TGTGCCAGCTCCCCAATCGGGGGGCAGGTGGAGACTGAAGCTTTCTTT
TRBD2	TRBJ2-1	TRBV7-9	CASSGSGRAGRLDYNEQFF	TGTGCCAGCAGCGGTAGCGGGAGGGCAGGGAGGTTAGACTACAATGAGCAGTTCTTC
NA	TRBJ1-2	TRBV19	CASFVGQGNYGYTF	TGTGCCAGTTTTGTAGGTCAGGGAAACTATGGCTACACCTTC
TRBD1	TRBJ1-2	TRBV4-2	CASSQDLGGVYGYTF	TGTGCCAGCAGCCAAGATCTAGGGGGCGTCTATGGCTACACCTTC
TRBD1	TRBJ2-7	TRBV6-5	CASSYSGQGGEQYF	TGTGCCAGCAGTTACTCGGGACAGGGAGGCGAGCAGTACTTC